These 18 T cell receptor beta chains originate from one sample sequenced in a study of blood T cell repertoires in COVID-19. Sequencing used immunoSEQ multiplex PCR; TCRdb keeps in-frame clones, though not all of them. Seen here are around 43,000 clones, about 80% observed once, and the top ten hold under 20%. What was sequenced was peripheral blood. These receptors came from an older man with acute or convalescent COVID-19.

In this sample, this clone turned up a few times. The J gene is TRBJ1-5, the V gene TRBV7-8, with D hard to call. CDR3 length: 13 residues. The germline V and J ends were trimmed by 1 base and 7 bases, with 8 bases remaining between them. Germline V gene data show CDR1 as SGHVS and CDR2 as FQNEAQ. CDR3 sequence: CASSLGSEQPQHF. DNA for the CDR3: TGTGCCAGCAGCTTAGGAAGCGAGCAGCCCCAGCATTTT.

This sequence joins TRBV3-1 (or the pseudogene TRBV3-2) and TRBJ2-7; weak D call: TRBD2 (5 bases). Germline CDR1 and CDR2: LGHDT and YNNKEL (reference sequence). The CDR3 sequence is 16 residues long. Trimming took off 4 bases at V and 6 bases at J, with 22 bases between the two ends. This CDR3 is CASSPEDDIGESEQYF. CDR3 DNA sequence: TGTGCCAGCAGCCCCGAAGATGACATCGGGGAAAGCGAGCAGTACTTC.

This clone turned up a few times. The chain carries TRBV18 and TRBJ1-3, with TRBD1 as a possible D gene (6 bases). The germline gives CDR1 KGHSH, CDR2 LQKENI. V was pared by 2 bases and J by 4 bases, with 21 bases between. This CDR3 contains 18 residues. CDR3 nucleotides: TGTGCCAGCTCACCAAGTCCAGGGGCGCAGTATACGGGAAACACCATATATTTT. This codes for CASSPSPGAQYTGNTIYF.

The rearrangement joins TRBV3-1 (or the pseudogene TRBV3-2) to TRBJ1-2, with D uncertain. Trimming shortened V by 0 bases and J by 10 bases, and 12 bases separated the two germline ends. Germline V lookup: CDR1 LGHDT, CDR2 YNNKEL (reference sequence). The CDR3 runs 13 residues. For the CDR3, the DNA is TGTGCCAGCAGCCAAGATCCCCGGAACTACTACACCTTC. Its translation: CASSQDPRNYYTF.

The rearrangement uses TRBV6-4 and TRBJ1-6; D gene ambiguous. The CDR3 runs to 14 residues. The germline V and J ends were trimmed by 3 bases and 5 bases, with 8 bases remaining between them. Germline V CDR1 and CDR2: MRHNA, SNTAGT. The DNA for the CDR3 is TGTGCCAGCAGTGATGAGCCGAATAATTCACCCCTCCACTTT. It yields the protein CASSDEPNNSPLHF.

DNA for the CDR3: TGCAGTGCTAGAAAATATCCTGAAGCTTTCTTT. Its protein is CSARKYPEAFF. V and J are TRBV20-1 and TRBJ1-1, with D unclear. CDR3 length: 11 amino acids. Trimming took 2 bases from V and 6 from J, leaving 7 bases between them. The germline gives CDR1 DFQATT, CDR2 SNEGSKA (reference sequence).

The chain couples TRBV7-9 to TRBJ1-3, with 9 bases fitting TRBD1. From germline, CDR1 is SEHNR and CDR2 FQNEAQ (reference sequence). The CDR3 has 16 amino acids. V was pared by 4 bases and J by 7 bases, with 11 bases of the junction left unmatched. The CDR3 sequence: CASSSRGQGRGNTIYF. DNA of the CDR3: TGTGCCAGCAGCTCACGCGGACAGGGGAGAGGGAACACCATATATTTT.

This clone appeared a few times. This rearrangement joins TRBV5-4 to TRBJ1-1, with 12 nucleotides matching TRBD1. CDR1 is SGHNT, CDR2 YYREEE, per germline (reference sequence). With 6 bases clipped from V and 6 bases from J, the junction kept 15 bases outside the gene matches. There are 17 residues in the CDR3. The CDR3 nucleotides are TGTGCCAGCATCCCCGGGACAGGGGGCTTTTCGGCGTCTGAAGCTTTCTTT. Amino acid sequence: CASIPGTGGFSASEAFF.

The chain recombines TRBV6-2 or TRBV6-3 with TRBJ1-5; TRBD1 agrees at 9 bases. V was clipped by 2 bases and J by 1 base; unmatched bases: 9. Germline CDR1 and CDR2: MNHEY and SVGEGT. The CDR3 totals 18 residues. The CDR3 DNA sequence: TGTGCCAGCAGTTACGGGACAGGGAAAGGGAGGAGCAATCAGCCCCAGCATTTT. It is translated as CASSYGTGKGRSNQPQHF.

V gene TRBV6-5 combines with J gene TRBJ1-2; D is unclear. CDR1 and CDR2 from the germline V gene are MNHEY and SVGAGI. The CDR3 consists of 15 residues. With 7 bases removed from V and 5 bases from J, the gap between germline ends came to 20 bases. The DNA of the CDR3 is TGTGCCAGCATTTCTGGGCTCCTTGCGATGTATGGCTACACCTTC. Translation gives CASISGLLAMYGYTF.

The V call is TRBV29-1, the J call TRBJ1-2; TRBD1 matches at 7 bases. The junction had 7 bases not matched to a gene; V was cut back by 6 bases and J by 3 bases. The V gene's germline CDR1 is SQVTM and CDR2 ANQGSEA. The CDR3 totals 13 residues. The CDR3 region is CSVAGQAHYGYTF. The CDR3 nucleotides are TGCAGCGTGGCAGGACAGGCCCACTATGGCTACACCTTC. The full variable domain, in which reference TRBV29-1 and TRBJ1-2 provide the parts outside the CDR3, is SAVISQKPSRDICQRGTSLTIQCQVDSQVTMMFWYRQQPGQSLTLIATANQGSEATYESGFVIDKFPISRPNLTFSTLTVSNMSPEDSSIYLCSVAGQAHYGYTFGSGTRLTVV.

The rearrangement links TRBV5-1 to TRBJ2-5; 8 bases align to TRBD1. CDR3 length: 14 residues. J lost 3 bases, V lost 7 bases, and 8 bases had no gene match. The germline V gene has CDR1 SGHRS and CDR2 YFSETQ. DNA for the CDR3: TGCGCCAGCGGACTGGGACAGGCCGAAGAGACCCAGTACTTC. Protein sequence: CASGLGQAEETQYF.

This chain uses TRBV11-3 with TRBJ2-1, with D possibly being TRBD1 (6 bases). This CDR3 contains 15 residues. Germline CDR1 and CDR2: SGHNT and YENEEA. V lost 5 bases and J 8 bases, leaving 19 bases between the germline ends. The CDR3 region is CASSPDSTGLDEQFF. CDR3 coding DNA: TGTGCCAGCAGCCCGGATAGTACAGGGTTGGATGAGCAGTTCTTC.

The rearrangement links TRBV2 to TRBJ1-2; possible D gene TRBD1, 5 bases. Germline loops: CDR1 SNHLY, CDR2 FYNNEI. V shed 3 bases and J shed 2 bases, with 7 bases lying between them. This CDR3 spans 13 amino acids. CDR3 in amino acids: CASSEGGNYGYTF. The CDR3 DNA reads TGTGCCAGCAGTGAGGGGGGAAACTATGGCTACACCTTC.

The J gene is TRBJ2-7, the V gene TRBV9; 7 nucleotides align to TRBD2. The germline CDR1 and CDR2 sequences are SGDLS and YYNGEE. J was trimmed by 2 bases and V by 0 bases; bases with no gene match: 2. This CDR3 region has 14 residues. The CDR3 nucleotides are TGTGCCAGCAGCGTAGGGGGGGGACCCTACGAGCAGTACTTC. Its translation is CASSVGGGPYEQYF.

The V gene is TRBV5-6, the J gene TRBJ1-1; D ambiguous. The CDR3 length is 13 residues. In germline, CDR1 is SGHDT, CDR2 YYEEEE. The germline V and J ends were trimmed by 0 bases and 4 bases, with 7 bases remaining between them. The CDR3 sequence: CASSLGGSTEAFF. In nucleotides, the CDR3 is TGTGCCAGCAGCTTGGGAGGGAGCACTGAAGCTTTCTTT.

This rearrangement joins TRBV18 to TRBJ1-1; D is perhaps TRBD1 (5 bases). CDR3 length equals 14 residues. Germline V CDR1 and CDR2: KGHSH, LQKENI. V gave up 4 bases and J gave up 2 bases, with 11 bases separating them. The CDR3 DNA reads TGTGCCAGCTCACTCTTCAGGGCCAACACTGAAGCTTTCTTT. Translation gives CASSLFRANTEAFF.

The V call is TRBV5-1, the J call TRBJ1-4; D perhaps matches TRBD1 (6 bases). CDR1 and CDR2 from the germline V gene are SGHRS and YFSETQ. The CDR3 runs to 17 residues. The germline V and J ends were trimmed by 1 base and 0 bases, with 13 bases remaining between them. The CDR3 nucleotides read TGCGCCAGCAGCTTGTTGGGGGCGGTGGCAACTAATGAAAAACTGTTTTTT. It encodes CASSLLGAVATNEKLFF.